This TCR beta chain was found in a study of blood T cells in healthy people across ages. Study summary: About one barcoded beta molecule per two T cells was captured by template switching. Study-wide results and caveats: Older age went with lower TCR beta diversity per million T cells, in a roughly linear way.

Comments on this clonotype: Its antigen remains unidentified.

For the second PCR, which ran for roughly 7 to 11 cycles, a sample-barcoded 5' primer and a J-beta primer mix were used. The authors tagged each cDNA molecule using a template-switch adaptor with 12 random nucleotides. Via MiXCR, TCRdb re-called the 5' RACE reads, giving one row per CDR3 protein. The table has hundreds of thousands of distinct CDR3 sequences, less than 40% seen once. V dropped 7 bases and J dropped 5 bases, with 22 bases sitting between them. The CDR3 spans 16 residues. Per the germline V gene, CDR1 is SGHTA and CDR2 is FQGNSA. Material: blood. The V gene is TRBV7-2, the J gene TRBJ2-3, with a weak D call TRBD2 (6 bases). The receptor was derived from a woman over 75 in good health. The CDR3: CASILFPGGTGDTQYF. Written as DNA, the CDR3 is TGTGCCAGCATCCTCTTTCCGGGCGGGACTGGAGATACGCAGTATTTT.